This entry lists 24 T cell receptor beta chains sequenced from one sample in a study of cytotoxic CD8 clonotypes in ibrutinib-treated CLL. Here immunoSEQ multiplex PCR was the method, and the copy in TCRdb shows in-frame clones only, minus some. The data show around 250,000 clones, 60% to 75% seen once. The starting material was PBMCs, obtained after 24 months of ibrutinib treatment. The origin of the receptors is a human donor with chronic lymphocytic leukemia.

The chain couples TRBV14 to TRBJ2-4; weak D call: TRBD2 (6 bases). There are 15 residues in the CDR3. Trimming took off 4 bases at V and 5 bases at J, with 15 bases between the two ends. Germline assignment: CDR1 SGHDN and CDR2 FVKESK. As DNA, the CDR3 is TGTGCCAGCAGCCTCGGGACTCCCGGCCAAAACATTCAGTACTTC. Amino acids: CASSLGTPGQNIQYF.

This clone was detected a few times. The rearrangement joins TRBV5-4 to TRBJ2-5; D is undetermined. The CDR3 covers 12 residues. Germline V gene sequence: CDR1 SGHNT, CDR2 YYREEE (reference sequence). The germline V and J ends were trimmed by 7 bases and 5 bases, with 12 bases remaining between them. In DNA, the CDR3 is TGTGCCAGCGGGCAGATGGCGGAGACCCAGTACTTC. The encoded protein is CASGQMAETQYF.

The chain employs TRBV7-6 and TRBJ1-1; no firm D call. Deletions cut 1 base from V and 0 bases from J, with 9 bases between. Germline-derived CDR1 and CDR2 are SGHVS and FNYEAQ. CDR3 length: 15 residues. The CDR3 DNA is TGTGCCAGCAGCTTAGAGGCAGATATGAACACTGAAGCTTTCTTT. This codes for CASSLEADMNTEAFF.

The V gene is TRBV9, the J gene TRBJ2-6, with D uncertain. This CDR3 region has 17 residues. Between the trimmed V and J ends, which lost 0 bases and 1 base, there was a span of 11 bases. Germline V gene data show CDR1 as SGDLS and CDR2 as YYNGEE. The CDR3 region is CASSVAFWGSGANVLTF. The CDR3 DNA follows: TGTGCCAGCAGCGTAGCTTTTTGGGGATCTGGGGCCAACGTCCTGACTTTC.

V usage is TRBV28 and J usage is TRBJ2-3; D not certain. The CDR3 is made up of 16 amino acids. V shed 1 base and J shed 1 base, with 12 bases lying between them. Germline V gene sequence: CDR1 MDHEN, CDR2 SYDVKM. The DNA of the CDR3 is TGTGCCAGCAGTTTATCGGACCTTAGGGGCACAGATACGCAGTATTTT. It codes for CASSLSDLRGTDTQYF.

This sequence joins TRBV28 and TRBJ2-7, with D maybe TRBD2 (6 bases). V was shortened by 4 bases and J by 5 bases, with 9 bases between the two germline ends. CDR1 and CDR2 from the germline V gene are MDHEN and SYDVKM. The CDR3 runs 12 residues. The CDR3 region has the DNA TGTGCCAGCAGTTCCGGGAGAAACGAGCAGTACTTC. It specifies CASSSGRNEQYF.

This clone showed up just a few times. V gene TRBV7-3 combines with J gene TRBJ2-7; D remains ambiguous. This CDR3 region has 14 residues. V lost 2 bases, J lost 5 bases, and 13 bases lay in between. Germline loops: CDR1 SGHTA, CDR2 FQGTGA. DNA for the CDR3: TGTGCCAGCAGCTTAGTCCCCATTGGGCACGAGCAGTACTTC. Protein: CASSLVPIGHEQYF.

The chain has TRBV7-9 and TRBJ1-3, with D unresolved. This CDR3 spans 14 amino acids. Trimming cost V 8 bases and J 0 bases, with 11 bases left between them. The germline V gene encodes CDR1 SEHNR and CDR2 FQNEAQ (reference sequence). The CDR3 sequence is CASVWVPSGNTIYF. Written as DNA, the CDR3 is TGTGCCAGCGTTTGGGTCCCCTCTGGAAACACCATATATTTT.

The J gene is TRBJ1-5, the V gene TRBV7-8, with unresolved D. The CDR3 runs to 13 residues. Per the germline V gene, CDR1 is SGHVS and CDR2 is FQNEAQ. V shed 5 bases and J shed 10 bases, with 15 bases lying between them. CDR3 residues: CASSQYEEEPQHF. Written as DNA, the CDR3 is TGTGCCAGCAGCCAGTACGAGGAAGAACCCCAGCATTTT.

This chain links TRBV27 with TRBJ1-2; tentatively, D is TRBD1 (6 bases). This CDR3 is 14 amino acids long. Trimming removed 4 bases at V and 4 bases at J, with 13 bases between. The germline CDR1 and CDR2 sequences are MNHEY and SMNVEV (reference sequence). CDR3 nucleotide sequence: TGTGCCAGCAGTTCCTCGACAGGCCCCTATGGCTACACCTTC. It yields the protein CASSSSTGPYGYTF.

The chain couples TRBV11-2 to TRBJ2-7; 8 bases are a match to TRBD1. This CDR3 has 15 amino acids. Germline-derived CDR1 and CDR2 are SGHAT and FQNNGV. The V and J ends lost 3 bases and 5 bases, in that order; junction bases with no gene match: 9. As DNA, the CDR3 is TGTGCCAGCAGCTTGGACAGGGCACTGACCCACGAGCAGTACTTC. It yields the protein CASSLDRALTHEQYF.

The genes are TRBV7-9 and TRBJ2-5; 13 nucleotides line up with TRBD2. CDR1 and CDR2 from the germline V gene are SEHNR and FQNEAQ (reference sequence). The ends lost 5 bases at V and 4 bases at J; junction bases unmatched: 7. The length of the CDR3 is 16 residues. The CDR3 protein is CASSQGLAGSRETQYF. The CDR3, as DNA: TGTGCCAGCAGCCAGGGACTAGCGGGGTCGCGAGAGACCCAGTACTTC.

V and J are TRBV9 and TRBJ1-1; no definite D call. Germline V gene lookup returns CDR1 SGDLS and CDR2 YYNGEE. Trimming took 2 bases from V and 3 from J, leaving 11 bases between them. The CDR3 is made up of 14 amino acids. CDR3 amino acids: CASSVGFPYTEAFF. The CDR3 nucleotides read TGTGCCAGCAGCGTGGGTTTTCCGTACACTGAAGCTTTCTTT.

The rearrangement uses TRBV29-1 and TRBJ2-1; TRBD2 matches at 7 bases. The CDR3 runs 12 residues. Germline assignment: CDR1 SQVTM and CDR2 ANQGSEA. J was trimmed by 4 bases and V by 7 bases; bases with no gene match: 4. The DNA for the CDR3 is TGCAGCGGAGGGCGGGAGTACAATGAGCAGTTCTTC. It codes for CSGGREYNEQFF.

The chain carries TRBV11-2 and TRBJ1-1; D not certain. Germline CDR1 is SGHAT and CDR2 is FQNNGV. This CDR3 spans 13 amino acids. V was shortened by 6 bases and J by 1 base, with 9 bases between the two germline ends. CDR3: CASRPERNTEAFF. The CDR3 coding sequence is TGTGCCAGCAGACCGGAGAGGAACACTGAAGCTTTCTTT.

The gene calls are TRBV13 and TRBJ2-7; the D gene is possibly TRBD2 (6 bases). Trimming stripped 8 bases from V and 7 bases from J, with 21 bases between. The CDR3 sequence is 14 residues long. Germline V gene lookup returns CDR1 PRHDT and CDR2 FYEKMQ (reference sequence). This CDR3 reads CASERREWLREQYF. Here the CDR3 DNA reads TGTGCCAGCGAGCGTCGGGAGTGGTTGCGGGAGCAGTACTTC.

This chain uses TRBV19 with TRBJ2-7; D remains ambiguous. The germline V gene encodes CDR1 LNHDA and CDR2 SQIVND (reference sequence). V lost 1 base to trimming and J lost 4 bases, with 5 bases between them. This CDR3 spans 12 amino acids. The CDR3 DNA reads as TGTGCCAGTAGTATAGGAAGATACGAGCAGTACTTC. This encodes CASSIGRYEQYF.

The chain is built from TRBV30 and TRBJ2-1, with D possibly TRBD1 on 5 matching bases. The V end lost 1 base, the J end lost 1 base, and 11 bases lay between the germline ends. The germline V gene encodes CDR1 GTSNPN and CDR2 SVGIG (reference sequence). The CDR3 length is 15 residues. In DNA, the CDR3 is TGTGCCTGGAGTGGGACAAAGCGTTCCTACAATGAGCAGTTCTTC. Its protein product is CAWSGTKRSYNEQFF.

The rearrangement uses TRBV10-3 and TRBJ2-2; TRBD1 is a possible D gene (5 bases). The germline V gene has CDR1 ENHRY and CDR2 SYGVKD. The V gene lost 9 bases and the J gene lost 4 bases, with 9 bases spanning the gap. The CDR3 runs 12 residues. The CDR3 protein is CAIRQSTGELFF. For the CDR3, the DNA is TGTGCCATAAGACAGAGCACCGGGGAGCTGTTTTTT.

V and J are TRBV27 and TRBJ2-7, with 8 positions matching TRBD2. This CDR3 region has 13 residues. J was trimmed by 0 bases and V by 8 bases; bases with no gene match: 3. Germline V gene data show CDR1 as MNHEY and CDR2 as SMNVEV (reference sequence). The CDR3 reads CASFSGNSYEQYF. DNA of the CDR3: TGTGCCAGCTTTAGCGGGAACTCCTACGAGCAGTACTTC.

With regard to this clone: Sequence at one end of the junction differs from germline and may be a read error. The rearrangement uses TRBV7-7 and TRBJ2-1; D is ambiguous. The CDR3 runs to 15 residues. CDR1 is SSHAT, CDR2 FNYEAQ, per germline (reference sequence). CDR3 residues: CASSPTLSSYNEQFF. The CDR3 bases are TGTGCTAGCAGCCCAACCCTGAGCTCCTACAATGAGCAGTTCTTC. Together with reference TRBV7-7 and TRBJ2-1, the CDR3 gives the full variable domain: GAGVSQSPRYKVTKRGQDVTLRCDPISSHATLYWYQQALGQGPEFLTYFNYEAQPDKSGLPSDRFSAERPEGSISTLTIQRTEQRDSAMYRCASSPTLSSYNEQFFGPGTRLTVL.

This chain connects TRBV13 to TRBJ2-1, with TRBD1 matching over 10 bases. V shed 0 bases, J shed 7 bases, and the junction held 3 bases outside the gene matches. The CDR3 is 15 residues long. The germline gives CDR1 PRHDT, CDR2 FYEKMQ (reference sequence). The CDR3 sequence: CASSLGTGGVNEQFF. CDR3 sequence (DNA): TGTGCCAGCAGCTTAGGGACAGGGGGCGTGAATGAGCAGTTCTTC.

This clone was counted many times. The rearrangement links TRBV5-6 to TRBJ1-2; no reliable D call. The CDR3 has 12 residues. V gave up 6 bases and J gave up 2 bases, with 8 bases separating them. Germline V CDR1 and CDR2: SGHDT, YYEEEE. Written as DNA, the CDR3 is TGTGCCAGCACCGCGGACAACTATGGCTACACCTTC. Protein sequence: CASTADNYGYTF.

CDR3 loop: CASSRLAGDYEQYF. DNA for the CDR3: TGTGCCAGTAGTAGACTAGCGGGAGACTACGAGCAGTACTTC. The chain couples TRBV19 to TRBJ2-7; the match to TRBD2 covers 12 bases. J gave up 3 bases and V 4 bases, and 1 base lay outside the gene matches. Looked up from germline, CDR1 is LNHDA and CDR2 is SQIVND (reference sequence). The CDR3 length is 14 residues.